One and the same sample provided the 29 T cell receptor beta chains below, sequenced in a study of type 1 and type 2 diabetes patients. PCR was run on genomic DNA. Multiplex PCR with 30 forward and 13 reverse primers amplified the TCR beta CDR3. TCRdb called the multiplex PCR reads again in MiXCR, with one record for every CDR3 protein. The sample holds approximately 260,000 distinct CDR3 sequences, approximately 50% seen once. Input material: peripheral blood mononuclear cells (PBMCs). Source of these receptors: a man in his late teens or twenties with type 2 diabetes.

V gene TRBV19 combines with J gene TRBJ2-3; tentatively, D is TRBD1 (6 bases). This CDR3 is 15 amino acids long. V was pared by 7 bases and J by 0 bases, with 14 bases between. Germline CDR1 reads LNHDA; CDR2 reads SQIVND (reference sequence). CDR3 in DNA: TGTGCCAGTACCACAGGGACAACTAGCACAGATACGCAGTATTTT. This encodes CASTTGTTSTDTQYF.

CDR3 sequence: CASSYDSGQETQYF. In DNA, the CDR3 is TGTGCCAGCAGCTACGATAGCGGACAAGAGACCCAGTACTTC. This rearrangement joins TRBV9 to TRBJ2-5; maybe TRBD2 (6 bases). Trimming cost V 4 bases and J 2 bases, with 12 bases left between them. Germline lookup yields CDR1 SGDLS and CDR2 YYNGEE. The CDR3 runs 14 residues. Together with reference TRBV9 and TRBJ2-5, the CDR3 gives the full variable domain: DSGVTQTPKHLITATGQRVTLRCSPRSGDLSVYWYQQSLDQGLQFLIQYYNGEERAKGNILERFSAQQFPDLHSELNLSSLELGDSALYFCASSYDSGQETQYFGPGTRLLVL.

V is TRBV19 and J is TRBJ1-5; no reliable D call. Trimming cost V 3 bases and J 0 bases, with 18 bases left between them. From germline, CDR1 is LNHDA and CDR2 SQIVND (reference sequence). There are 18 residues in the CDR3. CDR3 sequence reads: CASSMNSPSLYSNQPQHF. Here the CDR3 DNA reads TGTGCCAGTAGTATGAACAGCCCTTCACTTTATAGCAATCAGCCCCAGCATTTT.

This clonotype was counted only a few times. This chain joins TRBV4-1 and TRBJ2-7; 11 bases align to TRBD2. With 3 bases clipped from V and 1 base from J, the junction kept 11 bases outside the gene matches. This CDR3 is built from 18 residues. Germline assignment: CDR1 MGHRA and CDR2 YSYEKL. The CDR3 DNA reads TGCGCCAGCAGCCACCTCCCGCCCGGGACTAGCGGTTCCTACGAGCAGTACTTC. Its protein is CASSHLPPGTSGSYEQYF.

The J gene is TRBJ2-7, the V gene TRBV7-2; 10 nucleotides line up with TRBD1. This CDR3 contains 15 residues. The V gene end was trimmed by 1 base and the J gene end by 2 bases; junction bases not matched to a gene: 2. The germline gives CDR1 SGHTA, CDR2 FQGNSA. DNA for the CDR3: TGTGCCAGCAGCTTAGGGGGGACAGGGGCCTACGAGCAGTACTTC. This codes for CASSLGGTGAYEQYF.

This chain uses TRBV20-1 with TRBJ1-2, with 7 bases that match TRBD1. This CDR3 contains 14 residues. The junction had 7 bases not matched to a gene; V was cut back by 2 bases and J by 4 bases. Germline lookup yields CDR1 DFQATT and CDR2 SNEGSKA (reference sequence). The CDR3 spells CSARRQGEAYGYTF. In DNA form, the CDR3 reads TGCAGTGCTAGACGACAGGGAGAGGCCTATGGCTACACCTTC.

This chain links TRBV18 with TRBJ2-3, with 12 bases that match TRBD2. V lost 4 bases and J lost 6; bases outside the gene matches: 8. The CDR3 contains 16 residues. CDR1 KGHSH and CDR2 LQKENI come from the germline V gene. CDR3 in amino acids: CASSLRTSGNVDTQYF. CDR3 in DNA: TGTGCCAGCTCACTAAGGACTAGCGGGAACGTCGATACGCAGTATTTT.

This clonotype has more than one count but fewer than ten. The V call is TRBV20-1, the J call TRBJ2-7; a weak D match, TRBD2 (6 bases). This CDR3 comprises 14 residues. The V end was cut by 4 bases, the J end by 1 base, with 14 bases between. Germline V CDR1 and CDR2: DFQATT, SNEGSKA (reference sequence). DNA for the CDR3: TGCAGTGCTAACCAGGAGGGTTTATCCTACGAGCAGTACTTC. Protein product: CSANQEGLSYEQYF.

The V and J genes are TRBV28 and TRBJ2-7; D not certain. The germline CDR1 and CDR2 sequences are MDHEN and SYDVKM. CDR3 length: 12 amino acids. V lost 4 bases and J 8 bases, leaving 12 bases between the germline ends. CDR3 residues: CASSSGMPQQYF. The CDR3, as DNA: TGTGCCAGCAGTTCGGGCATGCCCCAGCAGTACTTC.

The V and J genes are TRBV7-2 and TRBJ1-2; TRBD1 matches at 9 bases. Germline CDR1 and CDR2: SGHTA and FQGNSA. The junction had 10 bases not matched to a gene; V was cut back by 7 bases and J by 4 bases. The CDR3 contains 15 residues. The DNA of the CDR3 is TGTGCCAGCACCGACCGGACAGGGGCGATCTATGGCTACACCTTC. Translated: CASTDRTGAIYGYTF.

This clonotype was seen a handful of times. The J gene is TRBJ2-5, the V gene TRBV19; perhaps D is TRBD1 or TRBD2 (5 bases each). The CDR3 contains 14 residues. V was cut by 3 bases and J by 7 bases, with 15 bases left in between. Germline CDR1 and CDR2: LNHDA and SQIVND (reference sequence). The CDR3 here is CASSIGEGKGTQYF. The CDR3, as DNA: TGTGCCAGTAGTATTGGAGAGGGGAAGGGGACCCAGTACTTC.

The chain links TRBV9 to TRBJ2-5; 8 bases line up with TRBD2. The germline V gene has CDR1 SGDLS and CDR2 YYNGEE. V gave up 0 bases and J gave up 5 bases; unmatched junction bases: 6. CDR3 length: 15 amino acids. The CDR3 DNA sequence: TGTGCCAGCAGCGTAGCTCGAGCGGGAGTGGAGACCCAGTACTTC. As protein: CASSVARAGVETQYF. Together with reference TRBV9 and TRBJ2-5, the CDR3 gives the full variable domain: DSGVTQTPKHLITATGQRVTLRCSPRSGDLSVYWYQQSLDQGLQFLIQYYNGEERAKGNILERFSAQQFPDLHSELNLSSLELGDSALYFCASSVARAGVETQYFGPGTRLLVL.

This clonotype has only a few counts. The chain uses TRBV19 and TRBJ1-1; 9 bases match TRBD1. The trim removed 3 bases at V and 1 base at J, leaving 3 bases unmatched. CDR3 size: 15 residues. Germline lookup yields CDR1 LNHDA and CDR2 SQIVND (reference sequence). CDR3 sequence (DNA): TGTGCCAGTAGTATGACAGGGGGATGGAACACTGAAGCTTTCTTT. Amino acids: CASSMTGGWNTEAFF. The full variable domain, rest sourced from reference TRBV19 and TRBJ1-1, is DGGITQSPKYLFRKEGQNVTLSCEQNLNHDAMYWYRQDPGQGLRLIYYSQIVNDFQKGDIAEGYSVSREKKESFPLTVTSAQKNPTAFYLCASSMTGGWNTEAFFGQGTRLTVV.

There are a few counts of this clonotype. The gene calls are TRBV27 and TRBJ1-2, with TRBD1 matching 7 bases. Looked up from germline, CDR1 is MNHEY and CDR2 is SMNVEV (reference sequence). The CDR3 has 16 amino acids. The V gene end was trimmed by 5 bases and the J gene end by 0 bases; junction bases not matched to a gene: 9. The DNA for the CDR3 is TGTGCCAGCAGTCTGCAGGGGGAGCCTACTAACTATGGCTACACCTTC. Translation: CASSLQGEPTNYGYTF.

This clonotype was seen only a few times. The genes are TRBV6-1 and TRBJ2-2; D gene ambiguous. This CDR3 has 13 residues. CDR1 is MNHNS, CDR2 SASEGT, per germline. V was shortened by 3 bases and J by 2 bases, with 4 bases between the two germline ends. The CDR3 sequence is CASSDPNTGELFF. The CDR3 DNA reads TGTGCCAGCAGTGACCCTAACACCGGGGAGCTGTTTTTT.

This clonotype was seen repeatedly, ten times or more. This rearrangement joins TRBV2 to TRBJ1-5; D is perhaps TRBD1 (6 bases). This CDR3 contains 14 residues. Trimming removed 6 bases from V and 3 bases from J, with 12 bases in between. Germline V gives CDR1 SNHLY, CDR2 FYNNEI. CDR3: CASSWTVDNQPQHF. The CDR3 DNA reads TGTGCCAGCAGCTGGACAGTGGACAATCAGCCCCAGCATTTT. Based on the CDR3 plus reference TRBV2 and TRBJ1-5, the full variable domain is EPEVTQTPSHQVTQMGQEVILRCVPISNHLYFYWYRQILGQKVEFLVSFYNNEISEKSEIFDDQFSVERPDGSNFTLKIRSTKLEDSAMYFCASSWTVDNQPQHFGDGTRLSIL.

A few counts support this clonotype. J is TRBJ2-6 and V is TRBV19; D could derive from TRBD1 or TRBD2 (5 bases each). The CDR3 is made up of 16 amino acids. Trimming pared 3 bases from V and 3 bases from J, leaving 12 bases between. CDR1 and CDR2 (germline): LNHDA, SQIVND (reference sequence). CDR3 sequence (DNA): TGTGCCAGTAGTATGGGACGGGGAGATGGGGCCAACGTCCTGACTTTC. As protein: CASSMGRGDGANVLTF. Full variable domain (remainder filled in from reference TRBV19 and TRBJ2-6): DGGITQSPKYLFRKEGQNVTLSCEQNLNHDAMYWYRQDPGQGLRLIYYSQIVNDFQKGDIAEGYSVSREKKESFPLTVTSAQKNPTAFYLCASSMGRGDGANVLTFGAGSRLTVL.

The V gene is TRBV9, the J gene TRBJ1-5; TRBD1 might be the D (5 bases). This CDR3 contains 15 residues. Germline CDR1 is SGDLS and CDR2 is YYNGEE. The V end was cut by 3 bases, the J end by 0 bases, with 10 bases between. The CDR3 is CASSATGYSNQPQHF. The CDR3 nucleotides are TGTGCCAGCAGCGCCACAGGATATAGCAATCAGCCCCAGCATTTT.

The rearrangement joins TRBV7-8 to TRBJ1-4; a weak D match, TRBD1 (5 bases). This CDR3 has 14 residues. Germline V gives CDR1 SGHVS, CDR2 FQNEAQ. V lost 5 bases, J lost 5 bases, and 12 bases lay in between. CDR3 nucleotides: TGTGCCAGCAGCCCACCGGGGCGCAATGAAAAACTGTTTTTT. It translates to CASSPPGRNEKLFF.

Written as DNA, the CDR3 is TGTGCCAGCAGCTTACGGCCCGAGGCTAACTATGGCTACACCTTC. It yields the protein CASSLRPEANYGYTF. This sequence joins TRBV7-3 and TRBJ1-2, with D uncertain. The CDR3 runs 15 residues. Germline CDR1 and CDR2: SGHTA and FQGTGA. Trimming removed 2 bases from V and 0 bases from J, with 10 bases in between. Full variable domain (rest looked up from reference TRBV7-3 and TRBJ1-2): GAGVSQTPSNKVTEKGKYVELRCDPISGHTALYWYRQSLGQGPEFLIYFQGTGAADDSGLPNDRFFAVRPEGSVSTLKIQRTERGDSAVYLCASSLRPEANYGYTFGSGTRLTVV.

With regard to this clonotype: The junction does not match germline at one end; this may be a read error. J is TRBJ1-1 and V is TRBV7-7; D is ambiguous. The CDR3 covers 13 residues. Germline V gene data show CDR1 as SSHAT and CDR2 as FNYEAQ (reference sequence). The CDR3 sequence: CASSLNGDTEAFF. The CDR3 DNA is TGTGCTAGCAGCTTAAACGGGGACACTGAAGCTTTCTTT.

The chain has TRBV6-1 and TRBJ2-6; tentatively, D is TRBD2 (5 bases). CDR3 length equals 15 residues. Trimming took 7 bases from V and 2 from J, leaving 12 bases between them. Germline-derived CDR1 and CDR2 are MNHNS and SASEGT. Written as DNA, the CDR3 is TGTGCCAGCATAAGAGAGGGCGCTGGGGCCAACGTCCTGACTTTC. Translating gives CASIREGAGANVLTF.

V is TRBV10-3 and J is TRBJ2-7; 9 positions agree with TRBD2. Unmatched junction bases numbered 11, after V lost 4 bases and J lost 1 base. This CDR3 is built from 17 residues. The germline CDR1 and CDR2 sequences are ENHRY and SYGVKD. The CDR3 nucleotides read TGTGCCATCAGTGGGGGAAATAGCGGGAGATCGTCCTACGAGCAGTACTTC. Encoded protein: CAISGGNSGRSSYEQYF.

Comments on this clonotype: The junction and the germline gene differ at one end; a read error may be behind it. The chain combines TRBV5-1 with TRBJ1-4; D call uncertain. CDR1 and CDR2 (germline): SGHRS, YFSETQ. The CDR3 spans 14 residues. The CDR3 region is CASSVGATNEKLFF. The CDR3 bases are TGTGCCAGCAGCGTAGGTGCAACTAATGAAAAACTGTTTTTT.

This clonotype was counted many times. J is TRBJ2-5 and V is TRBV25-1; D may be TRBD1 (5 bases). Germline assignment: CDR1 MGHDK and CDR2 SYGVNS. V lost 6 bases to trimming and J lost 1 base, with 9 bases between them. This CDR3 spans 13 amino acids. The CDR3 DNA is TGTGCCAGCAGAAGGGGAACCCAAGAGACCCAGTACTTC. This sequence encodes CASRRGTQETQYF. The full variable domain, completed using reference TRBV25-1 and TRBJ2-5, is EADIYQTPRYLVIGTGKKITLECSQTMGHDKMYWYQQDPGMELHLIHYSYGVNSTEKGDLSSESTVSRIRTEHFPLTLESARPSHTSQYLCASRRGTQETQYFGPGTRLLVL.

The V gene is TRBV7-3, the J gene TRBJ1-5; D ambiguous. V was cut by 4 bases and J by 3 bases, with 22 bases left in between. Per germline, CDR1 SGHTA and CDR2 FQGTGA. This CDR3 is 18 amino acids long. In DNA form, the CDR3 reads TGTGCCAGCAGCTCCCCGAGCCTTCGGAGAGGAGTCAATCAGCCCCAGCATTTT. It is translated as CASSSPSLRRGVNQPQHF.

The CDR3 bases are TGTGCCAGTCAGGGACGTATGGACACTGAAGCTTTCTTT. Its translation: CASQGRMDTEAFF. The chain employs TRBV19 and TRBJ1-1, with D perhaps matching TRBD1 (5 bases). This CDR3 region has 13 residues. The germline V and J ends were trimmed by 8 bases and 3 bases, with 13 bases remaining between them. Germline V gene sequence: CDR1 LNHDA, CDR2 SQIVND (reference sequence).

This clonotype was detected only a few times. This sequence joins TRBV27 and TRBJ2-7; D gene uncertain. Germline-derived CDR1 and CDR2 are MNHEY and SMNVEV (reference sequence). This CDR3 has 13 amino acids. The ends were cut back, 5 bases at V and 6 bases at J, with 14 bases in the middle. CDR3 in DNA: TGTGCCAGCAGTGCACCCCTGACGTCCGAGCAGTACTTC. It translates to CASSAPLTSEQYF.

This chain joins TRBV6-2 or TRBV6-3 and TRBJ2-3, with unresolved D. The CDR3 consists of 14 residues. Germline V gene sequence: CDR1 MNHEY, CDR2 SVGEGT. Trimming left V 6 bases short and J 2 bases short, with 12 bases between. Written as DNA, the CDR3 is TGTGCCAGCAGCCCCGGTGAGGTCACAGATACGCAGTATTTT. Translated: CASSPGEVTDTQYF.